The text below deals with one T cell receptor (beta chain). The assay was immunoSEQ multiplex PCR, and TCRdb's table has in-frame clones only and misses some. The table has 110,000 to 150,000 clones, 87% seen once. This entry belongs to a study of blood T cell repertoires in COVID-19. Study overall: T cells, B-cell-depleted T cells, or PBMCs supplied cDNA or gDNA.

Everyone who took part was roughly 18 to 90 years old, and they came from 24 US areas. Germline V CDR1 and CDR2: SGHDT, YYEEEE. V was cut by 5 bases and J by 5 bases, with 8 bases left in between. This CDR3 has 13 residues. The sample was PBMCs or T cells enriched from blood (not recorded which). The chain combines TRBV5-6 with TRBJ1-6; tentatively, D is TRBD1 (5 bases). This clonotype was sampled from a man in his 60s who had recovered from COVID-19. The CDR3: CASRRQHNSPLHF. In DNA, the CDR3 is TGTGCCAGCAGAAGACAGCATAATTCACCCCTCCACTTT.